These 14 T cell receptor beta chains came from one sample sequenced in a study of beta chain features in type 1 diabetes. Every bit of the isolated RNA underwent reverse transcription, so sequencing read expressed TCRB transcripts. Some clones are missing from TCRdb's copy, which holds only in-frame ones; the method was immunoSEQ multiplex PCR. The sample records 300,000 to 350,000 clones, 15% to 20% being singletons. Material: naive CD4+ T cells from blood. Receptor source: a woman aged 18-29 years in good health.

Here the CDR3 DNA reads TGCGCCAGCAGCCAAGATGGGGACAGCCTGTATGGCTACACCTTC. This sequence encodes CASSQDGDSLYGYTF. The chain carries TRBV4-3 and TRBJ1-2; 7 nucleotides align to TRBD1. J lost 5 bases, V lost 0 bases, and 6 bases had no gene match. This CDR3 comprises 15 residues. Germline V gives CDR1 LGHNA, CDR2 YSLEER.

The V and J genes are TRBV7-2 and TRBJ1-1; 8 bases align to TRBD1. CDR1 is SGHTA and CDR2 is FQGNSA in the germline V gene. This CDR3 is built from 15 residues. J was trimmed by 4 bases and V by 4 bases; bases with no gene match: 8. The CDR3 sequence is CASSSGQGFGTEAFF. Here the CDR3 DNA reads TGTGCCAGCAGCTCCGGACAGGGCTTCGGCACTGAAGCTTTCTTT.

This clone turned up a few times. One junction end does not reproduce the germline sequence, and a read error may be involved. The chain uses TRBV30 and TRBJ2-4; 9 bases map to TRBD2. This CDR3 spans 15 amino acids. Germline CDR1 and CDR2: GTSNPN and SVGIG (reference sequence). The CDR3 DNA is TGTGCCTGGAGGGGGCCCAGCGGGGGGAGAAACGTTCAGTACTTC. Its protein product is CAWRGPSGGRNVQYF.

The chain recombines TRBV11-2 with TRBJ2-1, with 9 bases aligning to TRBD2. The trim removed 7 bases at V and 4 bases at J, leaving 8 bases unmatched. CDR1 and CDR2 (germline): SGHAT, FQNNGV. The CDR3 runs to 15 residues. The CDR3 sequence is CASTPLAGPYNEQFF. DNA for the CDR3: TGTGCCAGCACCCCGCTAGCGGGGCCTTACAATGAGCAGTTCTTC.

This clone was seen only once. The chain is built from TRBV6-5 and TRBJ2-7; TRBD1 agrees at 10 bases. This CDR3 region has 15 residues. Germline CDR1 reads MNHEY; CDR2 reads SVGAGI. V shed 5 bases and J 0 bases; nucleotides not matched to a gene: 4. As DNA, the CDR3 is TGTGCCAGCAGTCCGGGACAGGGGTACTCCTACGAGCAGTACTTC. Encoded protein: CASSPGQGYSYEQYF.

This clone was found a few times. The CDR3 is CAWSPPTDTQYF. The CDR3 DNA follows: TGTGCCTGGAGCCCCCCAACAGATACGCAGTATTTT. The V call is TRBV30, the J call TRBJ2-3; D gene uncertain. CDR3 length equals 12 residues. Per germline, CDR1 GTSNPN and CDR2 SVGIG (reference sequence). V lost 3 bases to trimming and J lost 3 bases, with 7 bases between them.

There are a few counts of this clone. The chain carries TRBV5-1 and TRBJ2-1, with 10 bases lining up with TRBD1. CDR1 SGHRS and CDR2 YFSETQ come from the germline V gene. V was pared by 1 base and J by 4 bases, with 2 bases of the junction left unmatched. The CDR3 consists of 15 residues. CDR3 amino acids: CASSLLGQGYNEQFF. The CDR3 DNA follows: TGCGCCAGCAGCTTGTTGGGACAGGGGTACAATGAGCAGTTCTTC.

This clone was seen only a few times. This rearrangement joins TRBV19 to TRBJ1-1; D gene uncertain. Germline V gene data show CDR1 as LNHDA and CDR2 as SQIVND (reference sequence). V was cut by 6 bases and J by 1 base, with 12 bases left in between. The CDR3 is 14 amino acids. The CDR3 DNA reads TGTGCCAGTAGGAGACTACAACGGAACACTGAAGCTTTCTTT. Translating gives CASRRLQRNTEAFF.

This clone was picked up a small number of times. Here the CDR3 DNA reads TGTGCCTGGAGTGCAGCCCTCGGGACAGGGGACGAGGGGCAGTTCTTC. Protein: CAWSAALGTGDEGQFF. V gene TRBV30 combines with J gene TRBJ2-1; 10 bases map to TRBD1. The CDR3 spans 16 residues. Trimming took 1 base from V and 12 from J; bases not matched to a gene: 15. Germline V CDR1 and CDR2: GTSNPN, SVGIG (reference sequence). Filled out from reference TRBV30 and TRBJ2-1, the complete variable domain reads SQTIHQWPATLVQPVGSPLSLECTVEGTSNPNLYWYRQAAGRGLQLLFYSVGIGQISSEVPQNLSASRPQDRQFILSSKKLLLSDSGFYLCAWSAALGTGDEGQFFGPGTRLTVL.

This clone showed up just a few times. The chain carries TRBV7-2 and TRBJ1-1; D is unclear. Germline V lookup: CDR1 SGHTA, CDR2 FQGNSA. There are 13 residues in the CDR3. Trimming left V 4 bases short and J 5 bases short, with 11 bases between. The chain's CDR3 is CASSYAPRTEAFF. In DNA, the CDR3 is TGTGCCAGCAGCTATGCCCCGCGGACTGAAGCTTTCTTT.

The table lists this clone with a few counts. This chain connects TRBV11-2 to TRBJ2-7, with 7 bases that match TRBD1. Per the germline V gene, CDR1 is SGHAT and CDR2 is FQNNGV. The CDR3 sequence is 17 residues long. The trim removed 4 bases at V and 0 bases at J, leaving 12 bases unmatched. CDR3 in amino acids: CASSSFRGTVNSYEQYF. In DNA form, the CDR3 reads TGTGCCAGCAGCTCCTTTAGGGGGACAGTAAACTCCTACGAGCAGTACTTC.

V is TRBV7-2 and J is TRBJ2-3; 13 positions agree with TRBD2. The CDR3 contains 15 residues. Germline V gene sequence: CDR1 SGHTA, CDR2 FQGNSA. V dropped 6 bases and J dropped 7; count of bases not matched to a gene: 7. CDR3 protein: CASSQRLAGGHTQYF. The CDR3 bases are TGTGCCAGCAGTCAGAGACTAGCGGGGGGCCATACGCAGTATTTT.

The V gene is TRBV2, the J gene TRBJ1-5; no definite D call. Germline V gene data show CDR1 as SNHLY and CDR2 as FYNNEI. The CDR3 is made up of 11 amino acids. The V and J ends lost 7 bases and 10 bases respectively, with 11 bases between them. In DNA form, the CDR3 reads TGTGCCAGCATGGCAGGCCCTCCCCAGCATTTT. Translation: CASMAGPPQHF. The entire variable domain, with the rest obtained from reference TRBV2 and TRBJ1-5, is as follows: EPEVTQTPSHQVTQMGQEVILRCVPISNHLYFYWYRQILGQKVEFLVSFYNNEISEKSEIFDDQFSVERPDGSNFTLKIRSTKLEDSAMYFCASMAGPPQHFGDGTRLSIL.

This clone came up a few times. The chain carries TRBV4-1 and TRBJ2-1, with 10 bases that match TRBD2. This CDR3 contains 16 residues. Germline V gives CDR1 MGHRA, CDR2 YSYEKL. J was trimmed by 5 bases and V by 4 bases; bases with no gene match: 8. The CDR3 is CASSRMRTSGDNEQFF. The DNA of the CDR3 is TGCGCCAGCAGCCGTATGCGAACTAGCGGGGACAATGAGCAGTTCTTC.